This TCR beta chain was recovered during a study of OX40 agonist ivuxolimab in advanced cancers. The study in broad terms: Ivuxolimab was a fully human IgG2 agonistic monoclonal antibody targeting the costimulatory receptor OX40 (CD134). Intravenous ivuxolimab was administered to patients every 2 weeks at six dose levels: 0.01, 0.1, 0.3, 1.5, 3 and 10 mg/kg. Among the 52 dose-escalation patients, about 19 had hepatocellular carcinoma, approximately 15 melanoma, 9 renal cell carcinoma and 9 head and neck cancer. In the dose-escalation cohort, nearly 85% of patients were male, and the mean age was roughly 56 years with a range of roughly 20 to 79. Prior anti-PD-1, anti-PD-L1 or anti-CTLA-4 therapy was permitted, and approximately 41% of dose-escalation patients had received checkpoint inhibitors. Three dose-escalation patients achieved partial responses, one with hepatocellular carcinoma and two with cutaneous melanoma. Peripheral TCRbeta sequencing was intended to test whether TCR sequence diversity was altered and clonal T-cell expansion was caused by ivuxolimab. The paper reports the monotherapy dose-escalation portion (N of about 50 patients) of the phase I ivuxolimab trial.

A word on this clone: This clone's antigen is unknown. No base qualities exist here, and no much larger clone lies one base off it.

Genomic DNA was extracted from sorted cells for sequencing of the TCRbeta CDR3 region. TCRbeta CDR3 regions were sequenced using the immunoSEQ Assay. What TCRdb holds here is the immuneACCESS table cut down to in-frame rearrangements. Part of the clones is not present; checked against another copy, under half of the missing clones reflect an unresolved V gene, and the others are unexplained. This sample comprises about 67,000 clones, about 89% of them detected only once. Around 0.33% of the sample rests with the top ten. Patients with autoimmune disease history or receiving systemic immunosuppression were excluded from the trial. Peripheral blood for TCR sequencing was collected from all dose cohorts at baseline, on cycle 4 day 1, and on cycle 7 day 1. Samples were obtained from an open-label, multicenter, first-in-human phase I dose-escalation trial of ivuxolimab. Adults with locally advanced or metastatic melanoma, renal cell, hepatocellular, or head and neck squamous cell carcinoma were enrolled in the trial. Before TCR sequencing, CD4+ T cells and CD8+ T cells from peripheral blood were sorted into separate populations.

Findings and caveats that apply to the study as a whole: In the 0.1-3.0 mg/kg groups, partial responders had among the lowest normalized peripheral clonal expansion, particularly in CD8+ T cells. Which antigens the clonally expanded peripheral T cells were specific for was not determined. Low levels of normalized T-cell clonal expansion were also shown by some nonresponding patients. After ivuxolimab, CD8+ T cells had more expanded clones than CD4+ T cells on average. Clonal expansion of both CD4+ and CD8+ blood T cells was observed from baseline to week 6 at doses 0.1 to 3.0 mg/kg.

Sequenced material: CD4+ or CD8+ T cells sorted from blood, taken in a trial of the OX40 agonist ivuxolimab. The receptor's source is an adult with an advanced solid tumor such as melanoma, head and neck, liver or kidney cancer.

The CDR3 protein sequence reads: CASSQVTSVTDTQYF. Here is the DNA: TGTGCCAGTAGTCAAGTGACTAGCGTAACAGATACGCAGTATTTT. The rearrangement combines TRBV19 with TRBJ2-3; 8 of the junction bases match TRBD2. Relative to germline, V is missing 5 bases and J is missing 3 bases, with 7 bases of the junction outside any gene match. Counted from cysteine to phenylalanine, this CDR3 has 15 amino acids. CDR3 DNA only is kept here, 45 bases in frame from base 1. From a lookup of the germline V gene (reference sequence), CDR1 and CDR2 are LNHDA and SQIVND.